These 3 T cell receptor beta chains were all obtained from the same sample, sequenced in a study of post-analysis software for immune sequencing data. General study points: Among four to six TRBV segments more frequent in patients than controls were TRBV5-6, TRBV5-1 and TRBV20-1.

The antigens these receptors bind are not known. TCR beta libraries were prepared from cDNA with unique molecular identifiers. TCRdb redid the calling of the PCR reads with MiXCR, one entry per CDR3 protein. The sample has roughly 700,000 distinct CDR3 sequences, roughly 29% seen once. The sample taken for sequencing was blood. Receptors were obtained from a girl aged 10 to 17 with multiple sclerosis.

The chain is built from TRBV20-1 and TRBJ2-3; tentatively, D is TRBD1 or TRBD2 (6 bases each). This CDR3 region has 14 residues. V gave up 3 bases and J gave up 11 bases, with 21 bases separating them. CDR1 and CDR2 (germline): DFQATT, SNEGSKA (reference sequence). CDR3: CSASRGANTGGQYF. CDR3 bases: TGCAGTGCTAGTAGGGGGGCCAACACAGGAGGGCAGTATTTT.

This clonotype showed up just a few times. The chain carries TRBV7-2 and TRBJ1-2, with a weak D call TRBD1 (6 bases). There are 15 residues in the CDR3. Germline V gives CDR1 SGHTA, CDR2 FQGNSA. The V end was cut by 5 bases, the J end by 8 bases, with 21 bases between. The CDR3 sequence is CASSPTSTGRGGYTF. In DNA, the CDR3 is TGTGCCAGCAGCCCGACTTCAACAGGGCGTGGAGGCTACACCTTC.

The chain uses TRBV6-5 and TRBJ1-2; D remains ambiguous. Trimming cost V 5 bases and J 8 bases, with 15 bases left between them. Germline-derived CDR1 and CDR2 are MNHEY and SVGAGI. CDR3 length equals 13 residues. CDR3 bases: TGTGCCAGCAGTACTGTCGAGGTGCGGGGCTACACCTTC. It translates to CASSTVEVRGYTF.